Listed here are 13 T cell receptor beta chains from one sample, sequenced in a study of blood T cell repertoires in COVID-19. Profiling relied on immunoSEQ multiplex PCR, and the TCRdb table lists in-frame clones only, not all of them. The sample records 200,000 to 250,000 clones, more than 80% being singletons. The source material was PBMCs or T cells enriched from blood (not recorded which). The receptor source for this set is a man aged 40-50 years who had recovered from COVID-19.

The chain couples TRBV4-1 to TRBJ1-3; D is unresolved. The germline gives CDR1 MGHRA, CDR2 YSYEKL. The CDR3 has 15 amino acids. Trimming left V 1 base short and J 3 bases short, with 10 bases between. The CDR3 region has the DNA TGCGCCAGCAGCCAAGGTGGAGGGAGTGGAAACACCATATATTTT. It translates to CASSQGGGSGNTIYF.

The chain links TRBV18 to TRBJ2-7; TRBD1 agrees at 9 bases. The CDR3 covers 15 residues. Per the germline V gene, CDR1 is KGHSH and CDR2 is LQKENI. Losses at the gene ends were 0 bases for V and 6 bases for J; bases not matched to a gene: 6. The CDR3 protein is CASSPPYRTGAEQYF. As DNA, the CDR3 is TGTGCCAGCTCACCACCTTACCGGACAGGGGCCGAGCAGTACTTC.

The rearrangement joins TRBV5-1 to TRBJ2-6, with D possibly TRBD1 on 5 matching bases. The V gene's germline CDR1 is SGHRS and CDR2 YFSETQ. This CDR3 comprises 16 residues. V was cut by 0 bases and J by 0 bases, with 7 bases left in between. The CDR3 region has the DNA TGCGCCAGCAGCTTGGGACAGAACTCTGGGGCCAACGTCCTGACTTTC. This translates into CASSLGQNSGANVLTF. The full variable domain, its missing parts supplied by reference TRBV5-1 and TRBJ2-6, is KAGVTQTPRYLIKTRGQQVTLSCSPISGHRSVSWYQQTPGQGLQFLFEYFSETQRNKGNFPGRFSGRQFSNSRSEMNVSTLELGDSALYLCASSLGQNSGANVLTFGAGSRLTVL.

The chain joins TRBV12-5 to TRBJ2-1, with no clear D. With 5 bases removed from V and 0 bases from J, the gap between germline ends came to 17 bases. Germline V gene lookup returns CDR1 LGHNT and CDR2 FRNRAP. There are 17 residues in the CDR3. DNA of the CDR3: TGTGCTAGTGGTGTAACAGCATTTACTCGCTCCTACAATGAGCAGTTCTTC. This translates into CASGVTAFTRSYNEQFF.

V gene TRBV12-3 or TRBV12-4 combines with J gene TRBJ1-2, with D possibly TRBD1 on 6 matching bases. The CDR3 runs to 12 residues. V was shortened by 5 bases and J by 6 bases, with 10 bases between the two germline ends. The CDR3 loop reads CASSQGGNGYTF. CDR3 sequence (DNA): TGTGCCAGCAGTCAAGGGGGAAATGGCTACACCTTC.

The chain uses TRBV6-5 and TRBJ2-1; the match to TRBD1 covers 7 bases. The germline gives CDR1 MNHEY, CDR2 SVGAGI. Trimming at V came to 6 bases and at J to 7 bases, leaving 12 bases not matched to a gene. The CDR3 has 15 amino acids. CDR3 sequence (DNA): TGTGCCAGCAGGGGACAGACCTTCTTCGGTAATGAGCAGTTCTTC. Its protein product is CASRGQTFFGNEQFF.

The chain uses TRBV5-1 and TRBJ2-7; 8 positions agree with TRBD2. CDR1 and CDR2 (germline): SGHRS, YFSETQ. This CDR3 comprises 15 residues. The ends lost 4 bases at V and 6 bases at J; junction bases unmatched: 12. The CDR3 DNA follows: TGCGCCAGCAGCCCCACTAGCGGACGGCCCCGCGAGCAGTACTTC. It is translated as CASSPTSGRPREQYF. Together with reference TRBV5-1 and TRBJ2-7, the CDR3 gives the full variable domain: KAGVTQTPRYLIKTRGQQVTLSCSPISGHRSVSWYQQTPGQGLQFLFEYFSETQRNKGNFPGRFSGRQFSNSRSEMNVSTLELGDSALYLCASSPTSGRPREQYFGPGTRLTVT.

The V and J genes are TRBV30 and TRBJ1-2, with D unresolved. The CDR3 spans 14 residues. Trimming removed 3 bases at V and 8 bases at J, with 19 bases between. CDR1 and CDR2 (germline): GTSNPN, SVGIG (reference sequence). The CDR3 sequence: CAWRPRGTWIGYTF. CDR3 in DNA: TGTGCCTGGAGGCCTAGAGGCACTTGGATCGGCTACACCTTC.

This clone was observed a few times. The chain employs TRBV7-2 and TRBJ1-4; TRBD1 is a possible D gene (6 bases). The V end lost 5 bases, the J end lost 8 bases, and 15 bases lay between the germline ends. This CDR3 is 14 amino acids long. Germline values: CDR1 SGHTA, CDR2 FQGNSA. CDR3 sequence reads: CASSKDRWTEKLFF. CDR3 nucleotide sequence: TGTGCCAGCAGCAAAGACAGGTGGACAGAAAAACTGTTTTTT.

This rearrangement joins TRBV30 to TRBJ1-1; maybe TRBD1 (6 bases). Between the trimmed V and J ends, which lost 7 bases and 0 bases, there was a span of 21 bases. CDR3 size: 16 residues. The germline V gene encodes CDR1 GTSNPN and CDR2 SVGIG (reference sequence). The DNA for the CDR3 is TGTGCCTCGGACAGAAAGGGCAATAACATGAACACTGAAGCTTTCTTT. Amino acid sequence: CASDRKGNNMNTEAFF.

The V call is TRBV5-1, the J call TRBJ2-1; possible D gene TRBD1, 5 bases. The CDR3 length is 16 residues. Deletions cut 4 bases from V and 0 bases from J, with 14 bases between. Germline assignment: CDR1 SGHRS and CDR2 YFSETQ. CDR3 residues: CASSRLPQGSYNEQFF. The CDR3 DNA is TGCGCCAGCAGCCGACTCCCGCAGGGCTCCTACAATGAGCAGTTCTTC.

The J gene is TRBJ1-6, the V gene TRBV19; 7 positions match TRBD1. The CDR3 runs to 16 residues. CDR1 and CDR2 (germline): LNHDA, SQIVND (reference sequence). V was pared by 1 base and J by 10 bases, with 10 bases of the junction left unmatched. The CDR3 sequence is CASSIGVRDRGSPLHF. CDR3 nucleotides: TGTGCCAGTAGTATAGGAGTCCGGGACAGAGGCTCACCCCTCCACTTT.

J is TRBJ2-3 and V is TRBV2; TRBD2 aligns across 11 bases. Germline loops: CDR1 SNHLY, CDR2 FYNNEI. Trimming at V came to 6 bases and at J to 3 bases, leaving 5 bases not matched to a gene. This CDR3 has 15 residues. CDR3 in DNA: TGTGCCAGCAGCCTTAGACTAGCGGGAACAGATACGCAGTATTTT. Translating it yields CASSLRLAGTDTQYF.